The 8 T cell receptor beta chains listed next were all sequenced from one sample in a study of T cell responses to AZD1222 COVID-19 vaccine. Clones were read by immunoSEQ multiplex PCR, and TCRdb kept only the in-frame ones, dropping some. The data contain 140,000 to 150,000 clones, roughly 87% of them singletons. Sequencing was performed on peripheral blood, taken on day 0 of AZD1222 vaccination. These receptors were taken from an adult in good health.

The chain combines TRBV7-2 with TRBJ1-2; no reliable D call. The CDR3 is made up of 13 amino acids. V was pared by 7 bases and J by 2 bases, with 11 bases between. The germline V gene encodes CDR1 SGHTA and CDR2 FQGNSA. The CDR3 coding sequence is TGTGCCAGCACAATCGGGCGGAACTATGGCTACACCTTC. Translated, it gives CASTIGRNYGYTF.

For this clone: The junction and the germline gene differ at one end; a read error may be behind it. J is TRBJ2-7 and V is TRBV27; 8 nucleotides line up with TRBD1. The CDR3 has 17 amino acids. The germline CDR1 and CDR2 sequences are MNHEY and SMNVEV (reference sequence). The CDR3 nucleotides read TGTGCCAGCAGTTCCTCCGGGGTGCCAGGGGGCTCCCACGAGCAGTACTTC. The encoded protein is CASSSSGVPGGSHEQYF.

The chain is built from TRBV3-1 (or the pseudogene TRBV3-2) and TRBJ1-1; D remains ambiguous. Germline V gene lookup returns CDR1 LGHDT and CDR2 YNNKEL (reference sequence). V gave up 4 bases and J gave up 8 bases, with 11 bases separating them. CDR3 length: 12 residues. The CDR3 coding sequence is TGTGCCAGCAGCCCCGCCTGGGGAGAAGCTTTCTTT. It specifies CASSPAWGEAFF.

The chain carries TRBV7-2 and TRBJ1-1; no definite D call. Deletions cut 1 base from V and 8 bases from J, with 14 bases between. This CDR3 region has 14 residues. CDR1 is SGHTA and CDR2 is FQGNSA in the germline V gene. The CDR3: CASSLGLSTLEAFF. The DNA of the CDR3 is TGTGCCAGCAGCTTAGGTTTATCAACCCTCGAAGCTTTCTTT.

The chain recombines TRBV6-2 or TRBV6-3 with TRBJ2-1, with 8 bases that match TRBD2. The CDR3 consists of 14 residues. The germline V gene has CDR1 MNHEY and CDR2 SVGEGT. V trimming: 2 bases; J trimming: 7 bases; junction bases outside the gene matches: 4. CDR3 in DNA: TGTGCCAGCAGTTACCTTTCGGGGGGGAATGAGCAGTTCTTC. It yields the protein CASSYLSGGNEQFF.

V usage is TRBV4-1 and J usage is TRBJ1-2; D is ambiguous. The V gene lost 2 bases and the J gene lost 1 base, with 11 bases spanning the gap. The CDR3 runs to 15 residues. The V gene's germline CDR1 is MGHRA and CDR2 YSYEKL. This chain's CDR3 is CASSQRRTDNYGYTF. CDR3 coding DNA: TGCGCCAGCAGCCAACGAAGGACCGATAACTATGGCTACACCTTC.

This chain links TRBV6-5 with TRBJ2-3; unclear D gene. From germline, CDR1 is MNHEY and CDR2 SVGAGI. The CDR3 runs to 15 residues. V was cut by 8 bases and J by 2 bases, with 17 bases left in between. This CDR3 reads CASASAFGTTDTQYF. In nucleotides, the CDR3 is TGTGCCAGCGCGTCCGCGTTCGGTACCACAGATACGCAGTATTTT.

A few counts support this clone. The CDR3 loop reads CASSVAAQRGYGYTF. DNA of the CDR3: TGTGCCAGCAGCGTAGCCGCACAGCGTGGCTATGGCTACACCTTC. The chain employs TRBV9 and TRBJ1-2; D ambiguous. CDR1 and CDR2 (germline): SGDLS, YYNGEE. The CDR3 is made up of 15 amino acids. Trimming left V 0 bases short and J 4 bases short, with 13 bases between.